These 7 T cell receptor beta chains were all obtained from the same sample, sequenced in a study of identical twins. TCRdb called the 5' RACE reads again in MiXCR, with one record for every CDR3 protein. Found here are some 1,600,000 distinct CDR3 sequences, about 31% of them singletons; the top ten hold 0.27%. The sample comprised cord blood. The origin of the receptors is a newborn girl in good health.

On this clonotype: Its ends do not fully match the called genes, so a read error is possible. The chain combines TRBV12-3 or TRBV12-4 with TRBJ2-3; possible D gene TRBD1, 5 bases. This CDR3 region has 16 residues. In DNA form, the CDR3 reads TGTGCCAGCAGATCTCTGTATTCCCAAGGGGAAGATTCGCAGTATTTT. Translating it yields CASRSLYSQGEDSQYF.

The chain couples TRBV7-9 to TRBJ2-3; perhaps TRBD2 as D (5 bases). Trimming cost V 2 bases and J 4 bases, with 10 bases left between them. The length of the CDR3 is 14 residues. Looked up from germline, CDR1 is SEHNR and CDR2 is FQNEAQ (reference sequence). In DNA, the CDR3 is TGTGCCAGCAGCTTAATTCTAGCTGCAGATACGCAGTATTTT. As protein: CASSLILAADTQYF. Full variable domain (rest looked up from reference TRBV7-9 and TRBJ2-3): DTGVSQNPRHKITKRGQNVTFRCDPISEHNRLYWYRQTLGQGPEFLTYFQNEAQLEKSRLLSDRFSAERPKGSFSTLEIQRTEQGDSAMYLCASSLILAADTQYFGPGTRLTVL.

This clonotype was seen at least ten times. The J gene is TRBJ2-7, the V gene TRBV29-1; D perhaps matches TRBD1 (5 bases). This CDR3 has 13 amino acids. The germline V gene encodes CDR1 SQVTM and CDR2 ANQGSEA. V dropped 3 bases and J dropped 5 bases, with 14 bases sitting between them. This CDR3 reads CSVDPTGRNEQYF. CDR3 nucleotide sequence: TGCAGCGTTGACCCTACAGGTAGAAACGAGCAGTACTTC.

The gene calls are TRBV4-1 and TRBJ1-2; no clear D gene. CDR1 is MGHRA and CDR2 is YSYEKL in the germline V gene. The CDR3 sequence is 15 residues long. V was cut by 0 bases and J by 3 bases, with 11 bases left in between. The CDR3 nucleotides read TGCGCCAGCAGCCAAGATCAGTCTGTCGACTATGGCTACACCTTC. It codes for CASSQDQSVDYGYTF.

The rearrangement links TRBV20-1 to TRBJ2-3, with 11 bases matching TRBD2. Germline CDR1 DFQATT, CDR2 SNEGSKA (reference sequence). The J segment lost 6 bases and the V segment lost 5 bases, leaving 10 bases of the junction unmatched. The CDR3 is made up of 15 amino acids. The CDR3: CSAPHSGGASDTQYF. In DNA, the CDR3 is TGCAGTGCTCCACATAGCGGGGGGGCATCGGATACGCAGTATTTT.

V gene TRBV7-2 combines with J gene TRBJ2-1, with TRBD2 matching 14 bases. Germline values: CDR1 SGHTA, CDR2 FQGNSA. Losses at the gene ends were 6 bases for V and 8 bases for J; bases not matched to a gene: 9. The CDR3 covers 16 residues. The CDR3 nucleotides read TGTGCCAGCAGTCTTCAGGGGACTAGCGGGAGCCATGAGCAGTTCTTC. Its translation: CASSLQGTSGSHEQFF.

This clonotype came up a few times. The chain links TRBV3-1 to TRBJ1-5; 7 bases map to TRBD1. The CDR3 runs to 14 residues. With 4 bases clipped from V and 5 bases from J, the junction kept 5 bases outside the gene matches. The V gene's germline CDR1 is LGHDT and CDR2 YNNKEL (reference sequence). This chain's CDR3 is CASSRGTAHQPQHF. CDR3 coding DNA: TGTGCCAGCAGCCGCGGGACAGCTCATCAGCCCCAGCATTTT.